This T cell receptor (beta chain) came from a study of Graves' ophthalmopathy and Graves' hyperthyroidism. Overall study context: Stable hyperthyroidism referred to disease that showed no ophthalmopathy within 18 months of follow-up.

The CDR3 consists of 14 residues. Losses at the gene ends were 4 bases for V and 4 bases for J; bases not matched to a gene: 4. Germline V gene sequence: CDR1 SNHLY, CDR2 FYNNEI. RNA transcripts were the template, and TCR beta CDR3 regions were amplified from them. The workflow started with a first-round RT-PCR run with HTBI primers and then moved on to a second-round multiplex PCR. TCRdb itself ran the multiplex PCR reads through MiXCR, one entry per CDR3 protein. The sample contains about 500,000 distinct CDR3 sequences, under 45% of which appear only once. The chain couples TRBV2 to TRBJ2-5; 9 nucleotides agree with TRBD2. Material: peripheral blood or thyroid tissue (not recorded which). This receptor was taken from an adult man with Graves' hyperthyroidism. Written as DNA, the CDR3 is TGTGCCAGCAGTGTTGAAGCGGGAGGAGAGACCCAGTACTTC. It codes for CASSVEAGGETQYF.